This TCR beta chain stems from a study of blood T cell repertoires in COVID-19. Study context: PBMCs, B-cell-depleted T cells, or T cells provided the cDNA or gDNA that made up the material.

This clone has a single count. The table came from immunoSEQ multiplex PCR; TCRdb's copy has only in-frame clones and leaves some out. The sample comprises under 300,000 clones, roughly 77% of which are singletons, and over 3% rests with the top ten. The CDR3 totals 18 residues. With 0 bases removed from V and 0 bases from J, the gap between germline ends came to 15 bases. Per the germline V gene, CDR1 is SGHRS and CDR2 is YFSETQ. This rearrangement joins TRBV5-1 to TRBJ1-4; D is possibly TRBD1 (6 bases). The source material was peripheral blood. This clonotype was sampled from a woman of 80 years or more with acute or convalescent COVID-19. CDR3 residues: CASSLGDTGTTTNEKLFF. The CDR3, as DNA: TGCGCCAGCAGCTTGGGAGACACAGGGACAACAACTAATGAAAAACTGTTTTTT.